This T cell receptor beta chain was sequenced during a study of cytomegalovirus exposure and HLA in healthy donors. Study results and caveats: As confirmed in vitro, a few CMV-associated chains were specific for CMV antigens.

CDR3 length: 15 residues. Per germline, CDR1 MNHEY and CDR2 SVGAGI. V shed 7 bases and J shed 3 bases, with 13 bases lying between them. About this clone: The antigen is unknown.

A multiplex PCR was run with 60 Vbeta primers and 13 Jbeta primers. Profiling relied on immunoSEQ multiplex PCR, and the TCRdb table lists in-frame clones only, not all of them. The table lists roughly 120,000 clones, roughly 80% of them singletons, with around 2.7% in the top ten. This TCR came from a woman in her 40s in good health and CMV-seropositive. The sequencing input was PBMCs. V is TRBV6-5 and J is TRBJ1-6, with D maybe TRBD1 (6 bases). DNA for the CDR3: TGTGCCAGCACCCCGGACAGAAGCTATAATTCACCCCTCCACTTT. Residues: CASTPDRSYNSPLHF.